This T cell receptor beta chain was found in a study of shared clonotypes between healthy human individuals. Only CD45RO-negative cells positively selected for CCR7 counted as naive CD8 cells, so terminally differentiated effector memory CD45RA+ cells were excluded. Germline V gene data show CDR1 as SEHNR and CDR2 as FQNEAQ (reference sequence). Trimming shortened V by 5 bases and J by 0 bases, and 11 bases separated the two germline ends. CDR3 size: 14 residues. Study results and caveats: Clonotypes that were shared across a few donors made up 4% to 6% of naive CD4 clonotypes.

Points on this clone: What it binds is not known. The same CDR3 also results from other DNA sequences found in this sample.

Measured with immunoSEQ multiplex PCR; TCRdb has only the in-frame clones, and not every one. The data show millions of clones, with approximately 94% seen just once and roughly 1.7% held by the top ten. This receptor was identified in a man between 18 and 29 years old in good health. Some clones in this sample may be carry-over from other donors' samples. The rearrangement links TRBV7-9 to TRBJ2-7; D is possibly TRBD2 (6 bases). Sequences were obtained from naive CD8+ T cells from PBMCs. The CDR3 loop reads CASSPPGGSYEQYF. The CDR3, as DNA: TGTGCCAGCAGCCCCCCCGGGGGCTCCTACGAGCAGTACTTC.